The 25 T cell receptor beta chains presented below share a single source sample, sequenced in a study of CD8+CD57+ T cells in acquired aplastic anemia. It was patients with CD8+CD57+ cell expansion by flow cytometry who were chosen for sequencing. Profiling that covered TCR beta VDJ and CDR3 relied on genomic DNA as its template. TCRdb reanalysed the reads using MiXCR and keeps one entry per CDR3 protein. The sample carries about 200,000 distinct CDR3 sequences, 50% to 70% recorded once. The sequencing input was sorted CD4+, CD8+, or CD8+CD57+ T cells (not recorded which) from PBMCs. The receptors stem from a human donor with aplastic anemia.

For this clonotype: A much bigger clone sits one base away, suggesting this may be a read error. V gene TRBV12-3 or TRBV12-4 combines with J gene TRBJ2-5; TRBD2 aligns across 8 bases. The V and J ends lost 4 bases and 4 bases, in that order; junction bases with no gene match: 5. The CDR3 has 14 amino acids. The CDR3 region has the DNA TGTGCCAGCAGTTCTAGCGGGCCTGGAGAGACCCAGTACTTC. This gives the protein CASSSSGPGETQYF.

V and J are TRBV14 and TRBJ1-2, with D uncertain. The V gene lost 2 bases and the J gene lost 8 bases, with 6 bases spanning the gap. Germline CDR1 reads SGHDN; CDR2 reads FVKESK. This CDR3 region has 11 residues. The CDR3 reads CASSQLSGYTF. The CDR3, as DNA: TGTGCCAGCAGCCAATTAAGCGGCTACACCTTC.

V is TRBV10-3 and J is TRBJ1-5; D is uncertain. CDR3 length equals 13 residues. The V gene lost 4 bases and the J gene lost 4 bases, with 8 bases spanning the gap. Germline values: CDR1 ENHRY, CDR2 SYGVKD. The CDR3 sequence: CAISVGANQPQHF. CDR3 in DNA: TGTGCCATCAGTGTGGGAGCGAATCAGCCCCAGCATTTT.

This chain uses TRBV5-1 with TRBJ1-1; D not resolved. Per germline, CDR1 SGHRS and CDR2 YFSETQ. Trimming took off 4 bases at V and 0 bases at J, with 16 bases between the two ends. This CDR3 has 16 residues. The CDR3 bases are TGCGCCAGCAGCCCTATGGCCAGACTCATGAACACTGAAGCTTTCTTT. Residues: CASSPMARLMNTEAFF.

The chain is built from TRBV29-1 and TRBJ2-2; D may be TRBD1 (6 bases). Germline CDR1 SQVTM, CDR2 ANQGSEA. The germline V and J ends were trimmed by 6 bases and 2 bases, with 16 bases remaining between them. The CDR3 has 15 amino acids. The CDR3 spells CSVVTTGPNTGELFF. The CDR3 DNA is TGCAGCGTAGTAACGACAGGACCCAACACCGGGGAGCTGTTTTTT.

The chain employs TRBV10-1 and TRBJ1-1; no firm D call. Trimming stripped 2 bases from V and 3 bases from J, with 4 bases between. The CDR3 runs 12 residues. Germline V gives CDR1 WNHNN, CDR2 SYGVQD (reference sequence). The CDR3 loop is CASSEGHTEAFF. The CDR3 region has the DNA TGCGCCAGCAGTGAGGGTCACACTGAAGCTTTCTTT.

This sequence joins TRBV14 and TRBJ2-7; 8 nucleotides line up with TRBD2. Germline V CDR1 and CDR2: SGHDN, FVKESK. V lost 6 bases, J lost 5 bases, and 9 bases stayed unmatched. This CDR3 has 14 residues. CDR3 loop: CASSSGTRAHEQYF. In DNA, the CDR3 is TGTGCCAGCAGTTCCGGGACTAGAGCTCACGAGCAGTACTTC.

V gene TRBV5-8 combines with J gene TRBJ1-1, with D unresolved. The CDR3 contains 13 residues. V was trimmed by 1 base and J by 0 bases, leaving 4 bases between them. Germline lookup yields CDR1 SGHTS and CDR2 YDEGEE. The CDR3 loop reads CASSLWVNTEAFF. CDR3 bases: TGTGCCAGCAGCTTGTGGGTGAACACTGAAGCTTTCTTT.

The chain links TRBV2 to TRBJ2-5, with a tentative D call TRBD1 (5 bases). The CDR3 runs to 13 residues. Germline assignment: CDR1 SNHLY and CDR2 FYNNEI. The V end lost 5 bases, the J end lost 5 bases, and 12 bases lay between the germline ends. CDR3 sequence reads: CASSRGRDETQYF. CDR3 in DNA: TGTGCCAGCAGTAGGGGCAGGGATGAGACCCAGTACTTC.

In its sample, this clonotype was seen many times. The chain employs TRBV7-8 and TRBJ2-7; TRBD1 matches 9 bases. Germline values: CDR1 SGHVS, CDR2 FQNEAQ. V dropped 5 bases and J dropped 7; count of bases not matched to a gene: 12. This CDR3 is 15 amino acids long. Here the CDR3 reads CASSGWTGAVEEQYF. The CDR3 DNA follows: TGTGCCAGCAGCGGGTGGACAGGGGCGGTTGAAGAGCAGTACTTC.

This chain joins TRBV10-2 and TRBJ2-7, with D tentatively TRBD1 (5 bases). Germline CDR1 reads WSHSY; CDR2 reads SAAADI. Between the trimmed V and J ends, which lost 5 bases and 6 bases, there was a span of 17 bases. This CDR3 comprises 14 residues. The CDR3 reads CASSKGKVIGEQYF. The CDR3 DNA sequence: TGCGCCAGCAGTAAGGGGAAAGTGATTGGCGAGCAGTACTTC.

The CDR3 region is CASSWTGVEQFF. CDR3 DNA: TGTGCCAGCAGTTGGACAGGGGTTGAGCAGTTCTTC. J is TRBJ2-1 and V is TRBV7-8; 9 positions match TRBD1. The CDR3 extends over 12 amino acids. Germline lookup yields CDR1 SGHVS and CDR2 FQNEAQ. V lost 6 bases, J lost 9 bases, and 3 bases stayed unmatched.

This clonotype has more than one count but fewer than ten. The chain uses TRBV12-3 or TRBV12-4 and TRBJ1-2; D is unresolved. This CDR3 region has 12 residues. V was pared by 8 bases and J by 8 bases, with 15 bases between. In DNA, the CDR3 is TGTGCCAGCGGAAGGTGGACGTACGGCTACACCTTC. The encoded protein is CASGRWTYGYTF.

This chain joins TRBV3-1 and TRBJ2-7; 10 bases agree with TRBD2. The CDR3 runs 16 residues. V dropped 1 base and J dropped 9; count of bases not matched to a gene: 12. In germline, CDR1 is LGHDT, CDR2 YNNKEL (reference sequence). The CDR3 protein is CASSQVGASGSNRQYF. The CDR3 nucleotides are TGTGCCAGCAGCCAAGTAGGGGCTAGCGGGAGCAATCGGCAGTACTTC.

The chain employs TRBV20-1 and TRBJ2-6; maybe TRBD2 (6 bases). The CDR3 is 17 residues long. The V gene's germline CDR1 is DFQATT and CDR2 SNEGSKA (reference sequence). The V end was cut by 0 bases, the J end by 2 bases, with 14 bases between. The CDR3 sequence is CSARDMSPSAGANVLTF. In nucleotides, the CDR3 is TGCAGTGCTAGAGATATGAGTCCTAGCGCTGGGGCCAACGTCCTGACTTTC.

The rearrangement joins TRBV9 to TRBJ2-7; D unclear. Germline CDR1 SGDLS, CDR2 YYNGEE. This CDR3 region has 15 residues. V lost 8 bases to trimming and J lost 2 bases, with 20 bases between them. CDR3 loop: CASSIVYSSTYEQYF. The CDR3 bases are TGTGCCAGTAGTATAGTTTACAGCTCAACCTACGAGCAGTACTTC.

The CDR3 spells CASSRGTVYGYTF. The CDR3, as DNA: TGTGCCAGCAGTAGGGGGACAGTCTATGGCTACACCTTC. The chain carries TRBV25-1 and TRBJ1-2; TRBD1 matches at 7 bases. Per the germline V gene, CDR1 is MGHDK and CDR2 is SYGVNS. J gave up 4 bases and V 5 bases, and 4 bases lay outside the gene matches. The CDR3 covers 13 residues.

The chain uses TRBV2 and TRBJ2-2, with D perhaps matching TRBD2 (6 bases). Germline V CDR1 and CDR2: SNHLY, FYNNEI. V was pared by 6 bases and J by 2 bases, with 22 bases between. This CDR3 has 18 amino acids. The CDR3 region is CASRLAGSMGGNTGELFF. CDR3 DNA: TGTGCCAGCAGGCTAGCTGGCTCCATGGGGGGAAACACCGGGGAGCTGTTTTTT.

V and J are TRBV10-1 and TRBJ2-4; D tentatively fits TRBD1 or TRBD2 (5 bases each). This CDR3 has 14 residues. With 3 bases removed from V and 9 bases from J, the gap between germline ends came to 15 bases. In germline, CDR1 is WNHNN, CDR2 SYGVQD (reference sequence). The CDR3 sequence: CASSEQVGGSIQYF. CDR3 DNA: TGCGCCAGCAGTGAACAGGTTGGGGGAAGCATTCAGTACTTC.

V is TRBV19 and J is TRBJ1-6; unclear D gene. V lost 4 bases, J lost 10 bases, and 8 bases lay in between. The CDR3 is 12 amino acids. Germline V CDR1 and CDR2: LNHDA, SQIVND (reference sequence). The CDR3 DNA reads TGTGCCAGTAGTAACATGGGCTCACCCCTCCACTTT. Protein product: CASSNMGSPLHF.

V is TRBV20-1 and J is TRBJ2-1; 7 nucleotides align to TRBD1. The CDR3 loop spans 13 amino acids. The V gene's germline CDR1 is DFQATT and CDR2 SNEGSKA (reference sequence). Losses at the gene ends were 4 bases for V and 4 bases for J; bases not matched to a gene: 4. DNA of the CDR3: TGCAGTGCTAACAGGGGATCGTACAATGAGCAGTTCTTC. Encoded protein: CSANRGSYNEQFF.

The chain is built from TRBV19 and TRBJ2-7, with D unresolved. Germline values: CDR1 LNHDA, CDR2 SQIVND (reference sequence). The CDR3 extends over 14 amino acids. Trimming shortened V by 10 bases and J by 1 base, and 17 bases separated the two germline ends. The CDR3, as DNA: TGTGCCACTAAGGTCAATTGGGGTTCCTACGAGCAGTACTTC. It specifies CATKVNWGSYEQYF.

The rearrangement joins TRBV10-3 to TRBJ2-7; 8 bases match TRBD1. The CDR3 is 15 amino acids. Germline CDR1 is ENHRY and CDR2 is SYGVKD. Germline trimming cut 3 bases from V and 6 bases from J; bases unmatched to any gene: 10. The DNA of the CDR3 is TGTGCCATCAGTGACCCCGGACAGGGAGCAGGCGAGCAGTACTTC. Amino acids: CAISDPGQGAGEQYF.

The V call is TRBV2, the J call TRBJ2-6, with 8 positions matching TRBD2. The CDR3 covers 16 residues. With 10 bases clipped from V and 0 bases from J, the junction kept 8 bases outside the gene matches. The germline V gene has CDR1 SNHLY and CDR2 FYNNEI. The CDR3 sequence is CANGGAGGSGANVLTF. CDR3 nucleotides: TGTGCCAACGGGGGGGCGGGCGGCTCTGGGGCCAACGTCCTGACTTTC.

The rearrangement links TRBV11-2 to TRBJ2-7, with 9 bases fitting TRBD2. The CDR3 covers 17 residues. The V gene's germline CDR1 is SGHAT and CDR2 FQNNGV. The V gene end was trimmed by 5 bases and the J gene end by 8 bases; junction bases not matched to a gene: 19. CDR3 region: CASSRISSLGLALQQYF. CDR3 coding DNA: TGTGCCAGCAGCCGGATCTCGAGTTTGGGACTAGCACTTCAGCAGTACTTC. Variable domain in full (rest from reference TRBV11-2 and TRBJ2-7): EAGVAQSPRYKIIEKRQSVAFWCNPISGHATLYWYQQILGQGPKLLIQFQNNGVVDDSQLPKDRFSAERLKGVDSTLKIQPAKLEDSAVYLCASSRISSLGLALQQYFGPGTRLTVT.